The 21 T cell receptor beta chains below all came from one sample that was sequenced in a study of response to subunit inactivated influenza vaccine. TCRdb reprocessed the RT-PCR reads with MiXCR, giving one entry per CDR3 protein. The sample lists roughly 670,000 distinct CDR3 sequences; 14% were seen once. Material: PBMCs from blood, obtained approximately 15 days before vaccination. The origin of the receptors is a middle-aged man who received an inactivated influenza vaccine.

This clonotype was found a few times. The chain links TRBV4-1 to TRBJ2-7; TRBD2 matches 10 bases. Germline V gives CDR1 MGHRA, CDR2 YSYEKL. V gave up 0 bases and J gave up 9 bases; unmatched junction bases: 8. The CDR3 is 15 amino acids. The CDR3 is CASSQDVLAGTLQYF. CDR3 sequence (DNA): TGCGCCAGCAGCCAAGATGTACTAGCGGGAACGCTGCAGTACTTC.

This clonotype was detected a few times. The CDR3 sequence: CSASRGSPGNTIYF. DNA of the CDR3: TGCAGTGCTAGTCGAGGGAGCCCTGGAAACACCATATATTTT. J is TRBJ1-3 and V is TRBV20-1; D remains ambiguous. Deletions cut 3 bases from V and 2 bases from J, with 11 bases between. CDR1 and CDR2 from the germline V gene are DFQATT and SNEGSKA (reference sequence). The length of the CDR3 is 14 residues.

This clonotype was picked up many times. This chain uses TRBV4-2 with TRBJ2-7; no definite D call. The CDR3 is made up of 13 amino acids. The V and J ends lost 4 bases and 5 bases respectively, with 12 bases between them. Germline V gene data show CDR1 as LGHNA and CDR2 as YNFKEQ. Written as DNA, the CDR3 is TGTGCCAGCAGCCTTAAACCGTCGGACGAGCAGTACTTC. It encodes CASSLKPSDEQYF.

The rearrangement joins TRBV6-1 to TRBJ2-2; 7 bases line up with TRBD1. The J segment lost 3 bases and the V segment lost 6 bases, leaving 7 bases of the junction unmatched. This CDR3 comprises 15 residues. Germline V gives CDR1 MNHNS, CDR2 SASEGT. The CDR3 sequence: CASRRQGLDTGELFF. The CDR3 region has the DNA TGTGCCAGCAGGCGACAGGGTTTGGACACCGGGGAGCTGTTTTTT.

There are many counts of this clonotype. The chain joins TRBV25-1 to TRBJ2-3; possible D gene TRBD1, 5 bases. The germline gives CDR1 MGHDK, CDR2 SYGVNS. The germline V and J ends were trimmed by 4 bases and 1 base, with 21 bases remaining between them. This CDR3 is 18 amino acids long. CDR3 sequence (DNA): TGTGCCAGCAGTGGGCCGATAGCAGGGCAAGGAGGCACAGATACGCAGTATTTT. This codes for CASSGPIAGQGGTDTQYF. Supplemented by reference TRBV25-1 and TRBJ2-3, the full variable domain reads EADIYQTPRYLVIGTGKKITLECSQTMGHDKMYWYQQDPGMELHLIHYSYGVNSTEKGDLSSESTVSRIRTEHFPLTLESARPSHTSQYLCASSGPIAGQGGTDTQYFGPGTRLTVL.

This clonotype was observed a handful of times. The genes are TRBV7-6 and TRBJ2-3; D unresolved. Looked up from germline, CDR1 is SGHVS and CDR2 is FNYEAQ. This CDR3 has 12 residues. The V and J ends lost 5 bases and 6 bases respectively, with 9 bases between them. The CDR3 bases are TGTGCCAGCAGCCCCCTCTTCGATACGCAGTATTTT. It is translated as CASSPLFDTQYF.

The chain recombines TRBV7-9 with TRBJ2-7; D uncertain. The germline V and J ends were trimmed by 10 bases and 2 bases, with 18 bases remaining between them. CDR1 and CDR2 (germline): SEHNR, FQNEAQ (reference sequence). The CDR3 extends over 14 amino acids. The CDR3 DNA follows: TGTGCCACCGTCGGCAGATCAACCACCTACGAGCAGTACTTC. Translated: CATVGRSTTYEQYF.

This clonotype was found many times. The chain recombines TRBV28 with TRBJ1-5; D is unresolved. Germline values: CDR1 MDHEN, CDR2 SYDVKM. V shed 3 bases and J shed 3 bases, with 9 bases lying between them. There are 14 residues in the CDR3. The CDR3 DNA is TGTGCCAGCAGTTTTTCCAATTACAATCAGCCCCAGCATTTT. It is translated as CASSFSNYNQPQHF.

This CDR3 is CASSLFSGSTDTQYF. The DNA of the CDR3 is TGTGCCAGCAGCTTGTTTAGTGGAAGCACAGATACGCAGTATTTT. The genes are TRBV7-2 and TRBJ2-3; the D is unclear. There are 15 residues in the CDR3. Trimming pared 3 bases from V and 0 bases from J, leaving 10 bases between. Per germline, CDR1 SGHTA and CDR2 FQGNSA.

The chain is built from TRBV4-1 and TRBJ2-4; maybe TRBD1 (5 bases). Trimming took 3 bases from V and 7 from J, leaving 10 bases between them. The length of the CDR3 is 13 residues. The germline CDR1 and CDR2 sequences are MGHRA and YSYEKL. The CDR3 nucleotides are TGCGCCAGCAGCCATCCAAGACAGAACATTCAGTACTTC. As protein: CASSHPRQNIQYF.

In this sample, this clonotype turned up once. For the CDR3, the DNA is TGTGCCAGCTCACCACCGGAGGGGAGGCTCGGTGAAAAACTGTTTTTT. Its protein is CASSPPEGRLGEKLFF. The genes are TRBV18 and TRBJ1-4, with D possibly being TRBD1 (5 bases). Germline CDR1 and CDR2: KGHSH and LQKENI. This CDR3 has 16 amino acids. Trimming removed 0 bases at V and 7 bases at J, with 15 bases between.

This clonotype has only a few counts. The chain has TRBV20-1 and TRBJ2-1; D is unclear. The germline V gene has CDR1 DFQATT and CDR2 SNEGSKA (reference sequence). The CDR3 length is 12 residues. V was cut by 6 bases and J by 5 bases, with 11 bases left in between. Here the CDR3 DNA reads TGCAGTGCCCATCGGACCCACAATGAGCAGTTCTTC. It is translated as CSAHRTHNEQFF.

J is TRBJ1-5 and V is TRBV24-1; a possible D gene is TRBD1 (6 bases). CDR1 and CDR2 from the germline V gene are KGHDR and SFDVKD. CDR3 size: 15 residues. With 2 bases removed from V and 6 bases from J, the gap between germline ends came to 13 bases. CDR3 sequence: CATSDSTGPGQPQHF. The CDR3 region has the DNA TGTGCCACCAGTGATTCGACAGGCCCCGGTCAGCCCCAGCATTTT.

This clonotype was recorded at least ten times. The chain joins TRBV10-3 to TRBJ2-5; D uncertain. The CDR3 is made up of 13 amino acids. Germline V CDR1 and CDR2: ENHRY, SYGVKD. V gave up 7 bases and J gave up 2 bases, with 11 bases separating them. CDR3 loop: CAITATPQETQYF. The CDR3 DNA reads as TGTGCCATCACGGCTACTCCGCAAGAGACCCAGTACTTC.

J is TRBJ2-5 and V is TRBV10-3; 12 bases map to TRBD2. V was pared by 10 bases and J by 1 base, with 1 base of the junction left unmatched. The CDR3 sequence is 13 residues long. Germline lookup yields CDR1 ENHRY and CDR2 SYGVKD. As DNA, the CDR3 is TGTGCCACTAGCGGGGGGGGCCAAGAGACCCAGTACTTC. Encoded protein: CATSGGGQETQYF.

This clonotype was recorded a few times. The CDR3 here is CASSQDRTQVGAFF. For the CDR3, the DNA is TGCGCCAGCAGCCAAGATAGAACCCAAGTTGGAGCTTTCTTT. J is TRBJ1-1 and V is TRBV4-3; D remains unclear. This CDR3 is built from 14 residues. Between the trimmed V and J ends, which lost 0 bases and 10 bases, there was a span of 15 bases. The V gene's germline CDR1 is LGHNA and CDR2 YSLEER.

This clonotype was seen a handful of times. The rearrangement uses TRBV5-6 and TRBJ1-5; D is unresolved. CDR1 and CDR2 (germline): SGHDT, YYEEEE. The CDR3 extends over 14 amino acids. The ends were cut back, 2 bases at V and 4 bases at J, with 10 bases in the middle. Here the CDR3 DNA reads TGTGCCAGCAGCTTTACGGCCTCAAATCAGCCCCAGCATTTT. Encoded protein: CASSFTASNQPQHF.

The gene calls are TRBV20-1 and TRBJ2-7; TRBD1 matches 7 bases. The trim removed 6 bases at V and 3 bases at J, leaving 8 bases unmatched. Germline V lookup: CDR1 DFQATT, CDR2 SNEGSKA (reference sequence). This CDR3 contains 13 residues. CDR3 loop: CSASGTENYEQYF. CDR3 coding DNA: TGCAGTGCATCTGGGACAGAGAACTACGAGCAGTACTTC.

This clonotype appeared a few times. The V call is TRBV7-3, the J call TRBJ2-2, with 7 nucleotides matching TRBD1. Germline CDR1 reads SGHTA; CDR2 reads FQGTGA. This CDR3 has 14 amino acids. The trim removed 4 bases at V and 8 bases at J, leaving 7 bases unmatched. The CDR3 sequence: CASSSTGARGELFF. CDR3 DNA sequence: TGTGCCAGCAGCTCTACAGGGGCCCGAGGGGAGCTGTTTTTT.

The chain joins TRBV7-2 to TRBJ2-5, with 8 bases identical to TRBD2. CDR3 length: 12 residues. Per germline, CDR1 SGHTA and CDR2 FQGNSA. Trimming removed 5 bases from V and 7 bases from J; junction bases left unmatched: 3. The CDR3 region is CASSAGGGTQYF. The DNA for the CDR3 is TGTGCCAGCAGCGCGGGGGGAGGGACCCAGTACTTC.

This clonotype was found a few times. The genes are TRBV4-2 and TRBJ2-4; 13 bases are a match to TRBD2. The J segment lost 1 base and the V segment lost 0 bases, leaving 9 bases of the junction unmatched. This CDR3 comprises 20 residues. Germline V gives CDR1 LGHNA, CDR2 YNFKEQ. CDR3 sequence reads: CASSQDPLAGGPRAKNIQYF. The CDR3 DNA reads TGTGCCAGCAGCCAAGATCCACTAGCGGGGGGGCCGAGGGCCAAAAACATTCAGTACTTC.